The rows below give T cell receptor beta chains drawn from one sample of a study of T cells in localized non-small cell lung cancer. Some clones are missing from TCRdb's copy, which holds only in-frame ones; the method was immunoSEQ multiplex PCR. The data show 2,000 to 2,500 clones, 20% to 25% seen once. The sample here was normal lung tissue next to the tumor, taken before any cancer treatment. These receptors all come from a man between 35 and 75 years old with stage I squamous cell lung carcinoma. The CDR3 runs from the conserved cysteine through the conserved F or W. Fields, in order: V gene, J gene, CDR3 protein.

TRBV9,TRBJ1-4,CASSVTATNEKLFF
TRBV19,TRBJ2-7,CASSIIEGTGGQQYF
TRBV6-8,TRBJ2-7,CASSRGGTSANEQYF
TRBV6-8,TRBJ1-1,CASTYGGNTEAFF
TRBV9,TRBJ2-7,CASSDSADGSYEQYF
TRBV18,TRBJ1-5,CASSPSLVYSNQPQHF
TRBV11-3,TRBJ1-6,CASSLYSEGSPLHF
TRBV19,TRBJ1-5,CASGRQGHNQPQHF
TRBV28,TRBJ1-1,CASSLLAWTGGTEAFF
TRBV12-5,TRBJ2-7,CASGPQGYEQYF
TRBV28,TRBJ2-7,CASSFSFYEQYF
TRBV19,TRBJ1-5,CASSPGTASNQPQHF
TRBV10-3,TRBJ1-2,CAISEGTFYGYTF
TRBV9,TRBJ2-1,CASRKTSGSVREQFF
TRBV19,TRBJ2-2,CASSLWTSGRTGELFF
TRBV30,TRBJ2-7,CAWTPSGRAYEQYF
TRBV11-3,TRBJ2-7,CASSLVAGGHEQYF
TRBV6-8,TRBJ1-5,CASSRTGGSGNQPQHF
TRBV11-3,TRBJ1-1,CASSLGLKNTEAFF
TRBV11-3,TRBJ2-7,CASSSGLAGQTYEQYF
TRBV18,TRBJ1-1,CASSPISQNTEAFF
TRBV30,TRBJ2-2,CAWCTGTGNTGELFF
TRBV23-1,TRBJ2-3,CASSPGLVRSTDTQYF
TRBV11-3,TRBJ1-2,CASSNTGTGKTGYTF
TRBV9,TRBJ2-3,CASSPVGANTDTQYF
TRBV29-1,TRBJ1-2,CSVKLGTGPLGYTF
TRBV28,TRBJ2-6,CASSSQGAGANVLTF
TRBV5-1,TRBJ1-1,CASSFSTGNTEAFF
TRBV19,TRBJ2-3,CASKTGTSSTDTQYF
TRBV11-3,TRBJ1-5,CASSLGGLGSNQPQHF
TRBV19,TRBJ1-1,CASSSSDRGDTEAFF
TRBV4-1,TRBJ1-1,CASSQEVRGGRAEAFF
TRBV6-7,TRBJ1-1,CASTQGTEAFF
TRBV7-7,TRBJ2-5,CASSLLNKMETQYF
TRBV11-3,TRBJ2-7,CASSSLTGATYEQYF
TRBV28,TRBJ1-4,CASSTMNTGGFGTNEKLFF
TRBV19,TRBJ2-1,CASSTTGGNEQFF
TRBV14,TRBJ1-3,CASSLLGGTGNTIYF
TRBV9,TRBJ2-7,CASSRSGRADEQYF
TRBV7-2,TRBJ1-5,CASSLALSGVQHF